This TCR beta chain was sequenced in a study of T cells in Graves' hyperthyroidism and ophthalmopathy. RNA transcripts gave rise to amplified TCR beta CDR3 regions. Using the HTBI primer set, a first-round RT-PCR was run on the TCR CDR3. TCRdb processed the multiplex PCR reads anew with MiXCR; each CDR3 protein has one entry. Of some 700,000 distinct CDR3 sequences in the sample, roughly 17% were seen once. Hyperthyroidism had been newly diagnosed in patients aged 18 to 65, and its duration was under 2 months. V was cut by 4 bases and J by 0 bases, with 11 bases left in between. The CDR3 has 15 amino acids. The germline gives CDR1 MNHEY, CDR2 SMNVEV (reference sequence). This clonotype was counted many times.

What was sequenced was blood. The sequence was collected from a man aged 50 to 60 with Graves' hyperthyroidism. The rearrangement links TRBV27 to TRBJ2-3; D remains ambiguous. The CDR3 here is CASSSVEISTDTQYF. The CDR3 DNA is TGTGCCAGCAGTTCCGTAGAGATTAGCACAGATACGCAGTATTTT.